The clone carrying this TCR beta chain was recorded many times. Its antigen is unknown. This entry comes from a study of prognosis after radiotherapy for stage I lung cancer. Study background: Individuals diagnosed with stage I non-small cell lung cancer underwent enrollment between 2018 and January 2019.

CDR3 of TCR beta was amplified from genomic DNA via a two-round multiplex PCR. First-round PCR, the initial amplification, used primers specific to each TRBV and TRBJ gene. A single record per CDR3 protein comes from TCRdb applying MiXCR to the multiplex PCR reads. The sample carries some 36,000 distinct CDR3 sequences, approximately 25% recorded once. Whole-study results and caveats: Unique TCR clone counts dropped after stereotactic body radiation therapy, from a median of approximately 9,600 to 7,200. Shannon entropy after stereotactic body radiation therapy was lower in patients who developed distant metastases.

Germline CDR1 and CDR2: SNHLY and FYNNEI. V shed 5 bases and J 4 bases; nucleotides not matched to a gene: 9. This CDR3 contains 15 residues. Sequences were derived from PBMCs, sampled before or after stereotactic body radiation therapy (not recorded which). The clonotype originates from a donor aged 50 or older with non-small cell lung cancer. The V gene is TRBV2, the J gene TRBJ2-5; 8 positions agree with TRBD1. CDR3 nucleotide sequence: TGTGCCAGCAGTCAGGACAGGGAGGCGGCAGAGACCCAGTACTTC. Translated: CASSQDREAAETQYF.